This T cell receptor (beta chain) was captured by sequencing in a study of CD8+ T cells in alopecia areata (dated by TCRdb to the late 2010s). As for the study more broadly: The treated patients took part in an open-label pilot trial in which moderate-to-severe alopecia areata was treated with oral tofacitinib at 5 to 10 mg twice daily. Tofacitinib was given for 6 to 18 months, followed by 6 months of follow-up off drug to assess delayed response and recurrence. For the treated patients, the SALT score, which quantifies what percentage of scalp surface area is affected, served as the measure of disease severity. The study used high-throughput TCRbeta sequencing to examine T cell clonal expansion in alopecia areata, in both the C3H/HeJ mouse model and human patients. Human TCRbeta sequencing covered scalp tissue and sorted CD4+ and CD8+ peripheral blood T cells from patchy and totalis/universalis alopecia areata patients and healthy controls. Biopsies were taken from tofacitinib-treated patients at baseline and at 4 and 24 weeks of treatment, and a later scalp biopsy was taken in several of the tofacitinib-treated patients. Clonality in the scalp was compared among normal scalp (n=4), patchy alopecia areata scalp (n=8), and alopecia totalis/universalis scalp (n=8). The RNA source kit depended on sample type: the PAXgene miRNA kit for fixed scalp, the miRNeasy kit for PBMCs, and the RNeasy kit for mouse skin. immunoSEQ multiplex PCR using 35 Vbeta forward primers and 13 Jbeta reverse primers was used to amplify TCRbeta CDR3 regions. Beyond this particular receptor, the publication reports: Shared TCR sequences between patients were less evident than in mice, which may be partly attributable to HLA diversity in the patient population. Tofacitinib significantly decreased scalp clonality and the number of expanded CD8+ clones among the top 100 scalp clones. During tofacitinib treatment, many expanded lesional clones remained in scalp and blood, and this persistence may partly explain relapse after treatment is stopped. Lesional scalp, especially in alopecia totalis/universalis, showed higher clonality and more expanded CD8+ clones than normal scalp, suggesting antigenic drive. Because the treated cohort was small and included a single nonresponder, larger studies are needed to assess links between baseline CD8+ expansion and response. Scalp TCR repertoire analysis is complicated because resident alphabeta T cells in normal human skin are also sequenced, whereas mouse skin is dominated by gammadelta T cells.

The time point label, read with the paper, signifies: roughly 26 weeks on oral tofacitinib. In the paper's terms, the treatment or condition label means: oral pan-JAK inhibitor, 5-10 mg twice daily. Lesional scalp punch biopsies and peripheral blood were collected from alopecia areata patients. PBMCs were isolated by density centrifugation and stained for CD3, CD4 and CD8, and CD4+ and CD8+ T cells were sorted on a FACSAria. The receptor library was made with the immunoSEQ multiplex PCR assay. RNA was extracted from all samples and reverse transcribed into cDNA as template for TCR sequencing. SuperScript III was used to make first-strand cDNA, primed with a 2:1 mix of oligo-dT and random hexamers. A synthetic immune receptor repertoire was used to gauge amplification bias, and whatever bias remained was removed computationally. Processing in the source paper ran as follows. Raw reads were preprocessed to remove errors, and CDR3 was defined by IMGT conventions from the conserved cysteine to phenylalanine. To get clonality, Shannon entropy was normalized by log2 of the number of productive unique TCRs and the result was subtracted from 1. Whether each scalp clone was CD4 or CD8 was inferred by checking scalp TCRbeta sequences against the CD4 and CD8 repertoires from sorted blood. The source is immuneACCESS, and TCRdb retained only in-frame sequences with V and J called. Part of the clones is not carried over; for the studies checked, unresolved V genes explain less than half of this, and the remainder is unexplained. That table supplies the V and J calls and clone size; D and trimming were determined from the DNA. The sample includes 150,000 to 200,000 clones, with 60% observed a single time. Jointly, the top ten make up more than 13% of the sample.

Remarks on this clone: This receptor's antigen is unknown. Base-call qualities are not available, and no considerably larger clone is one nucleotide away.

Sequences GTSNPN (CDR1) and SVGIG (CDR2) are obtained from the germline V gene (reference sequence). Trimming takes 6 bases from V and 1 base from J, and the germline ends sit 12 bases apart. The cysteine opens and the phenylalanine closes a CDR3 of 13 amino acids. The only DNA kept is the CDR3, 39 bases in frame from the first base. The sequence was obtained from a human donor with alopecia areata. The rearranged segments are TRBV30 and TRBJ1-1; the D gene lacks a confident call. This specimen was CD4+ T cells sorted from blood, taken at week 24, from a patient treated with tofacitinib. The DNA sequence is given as TGTGCCTGTCGATACGGGTGGAACACTGAAGCTTTCTTT. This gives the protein CACRYGWNTEAFF. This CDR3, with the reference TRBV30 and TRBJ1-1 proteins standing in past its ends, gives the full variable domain SQTIHQWPATLVQPVGSPLSLECTVEGTSNPNLYWYRQAAGRGLQLLFYSVGIGQISSEVPQNLSASRPQDRQFILSSKKLLLSDSGFYLCACRYGWNTEAFFGQGTRLTVV.